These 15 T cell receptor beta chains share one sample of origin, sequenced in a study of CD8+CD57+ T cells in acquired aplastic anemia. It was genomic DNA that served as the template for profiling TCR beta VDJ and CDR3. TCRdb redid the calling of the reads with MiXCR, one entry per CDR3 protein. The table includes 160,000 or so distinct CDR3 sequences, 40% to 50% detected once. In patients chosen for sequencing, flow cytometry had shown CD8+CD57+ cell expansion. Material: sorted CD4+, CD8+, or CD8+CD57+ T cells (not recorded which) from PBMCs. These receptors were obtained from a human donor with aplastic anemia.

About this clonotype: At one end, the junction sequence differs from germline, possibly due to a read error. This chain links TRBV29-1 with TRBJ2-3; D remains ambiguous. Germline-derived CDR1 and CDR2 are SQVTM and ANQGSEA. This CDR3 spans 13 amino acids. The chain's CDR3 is CGVGDFRADTQYF. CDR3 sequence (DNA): TGCGGCGTTGGAGACTTTCGCGCAGATACGCAGTATTTT.

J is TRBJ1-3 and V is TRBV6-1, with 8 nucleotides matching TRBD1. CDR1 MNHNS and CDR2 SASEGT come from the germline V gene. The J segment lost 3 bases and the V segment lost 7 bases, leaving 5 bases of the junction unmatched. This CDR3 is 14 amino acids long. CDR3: CASNNRGVGNTIYF. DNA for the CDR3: TGTGCCAGCAATAACAGGGGGGTTGGAAACACCATATATTTT.

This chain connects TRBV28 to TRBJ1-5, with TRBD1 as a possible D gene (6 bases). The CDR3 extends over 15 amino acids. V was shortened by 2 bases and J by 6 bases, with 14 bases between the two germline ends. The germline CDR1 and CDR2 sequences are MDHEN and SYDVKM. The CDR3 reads CASSLPTGHVQPQHF. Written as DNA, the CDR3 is TGTGCCAGCAGTTTACCCACGGGACACGTTCAGCCCCAGCATTTT.

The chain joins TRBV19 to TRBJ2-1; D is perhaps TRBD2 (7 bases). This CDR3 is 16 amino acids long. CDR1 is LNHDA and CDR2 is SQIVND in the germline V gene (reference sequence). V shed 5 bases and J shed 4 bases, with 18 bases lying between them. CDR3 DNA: TGTGCCAGTAGTGCCTGGGGGGGCCGGATGTACAATGAGCAGTTCTTC. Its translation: CASSAWGGRMYNEQFF.

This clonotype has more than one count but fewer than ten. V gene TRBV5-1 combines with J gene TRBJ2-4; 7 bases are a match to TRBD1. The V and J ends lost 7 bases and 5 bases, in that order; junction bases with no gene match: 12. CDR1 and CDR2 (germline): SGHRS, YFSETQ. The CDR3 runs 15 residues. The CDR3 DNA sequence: TGCGCCAGCGCGCCCCGACAGGGATCTGAAAACATTCAGTACTTC. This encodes CASAPRQGSENIQYF.

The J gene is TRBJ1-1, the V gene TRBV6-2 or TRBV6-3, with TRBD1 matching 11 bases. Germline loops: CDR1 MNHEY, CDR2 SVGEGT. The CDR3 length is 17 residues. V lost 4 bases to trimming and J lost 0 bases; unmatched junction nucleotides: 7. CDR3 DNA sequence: TGTGCCAGCAGTTCCCGGACAGGGGGCAATATGAACACTGAAGCTTTCTTT. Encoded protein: CASSSRTGGNMNTEAFF.

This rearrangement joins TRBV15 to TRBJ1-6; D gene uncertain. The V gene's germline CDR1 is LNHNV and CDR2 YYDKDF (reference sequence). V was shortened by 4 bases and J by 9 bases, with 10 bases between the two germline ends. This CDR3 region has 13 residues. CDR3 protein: CATSTSDFSPLHF. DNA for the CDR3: TGTGCCACCAGCACTAGTGACTTTTCACCCCTCCACTTT.

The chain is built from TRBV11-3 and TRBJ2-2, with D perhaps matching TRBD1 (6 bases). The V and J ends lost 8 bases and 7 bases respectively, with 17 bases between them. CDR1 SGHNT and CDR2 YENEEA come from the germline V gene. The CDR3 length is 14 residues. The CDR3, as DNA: TGTGCCAGCGCCCAGGGGACCCTGAACGGGGAGCTGTTTTTT. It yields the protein CASAQGTLNGELFF.

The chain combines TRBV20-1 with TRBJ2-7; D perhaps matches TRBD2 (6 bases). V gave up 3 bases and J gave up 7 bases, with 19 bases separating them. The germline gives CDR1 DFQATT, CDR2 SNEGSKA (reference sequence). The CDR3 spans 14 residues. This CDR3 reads CSASSGTEAGEQYF. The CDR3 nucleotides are TGCAGTGCTAGTTCCGGGACCGAGGCGGGGGAGCAGTACTTC.

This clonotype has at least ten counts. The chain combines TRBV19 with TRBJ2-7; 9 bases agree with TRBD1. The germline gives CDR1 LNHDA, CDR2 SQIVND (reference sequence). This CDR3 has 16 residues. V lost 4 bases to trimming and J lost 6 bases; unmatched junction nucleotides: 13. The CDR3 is CASSTSTDRGRGEQYF. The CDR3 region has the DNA TGTGCCAGTAGTACCTCAACGGACAGGGGAAGGGGCGAGCAGTACTTC.

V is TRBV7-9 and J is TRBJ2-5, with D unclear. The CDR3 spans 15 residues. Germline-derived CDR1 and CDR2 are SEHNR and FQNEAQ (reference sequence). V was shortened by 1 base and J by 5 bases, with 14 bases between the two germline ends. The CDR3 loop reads CASSLGLQPRETQYF. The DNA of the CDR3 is TGTGCCAGCAGCTTAGGACTGCAGCCACGGGAGACCCAGTACTTC.

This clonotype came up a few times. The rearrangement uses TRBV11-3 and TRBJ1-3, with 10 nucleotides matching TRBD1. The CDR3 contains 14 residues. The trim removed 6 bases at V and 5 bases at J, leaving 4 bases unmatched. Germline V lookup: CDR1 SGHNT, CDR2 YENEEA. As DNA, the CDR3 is TGTGCCAGCAGAGGGGACAGGGGACGAAACACCATATATTTT. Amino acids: CASRGDRGRNTIYF.

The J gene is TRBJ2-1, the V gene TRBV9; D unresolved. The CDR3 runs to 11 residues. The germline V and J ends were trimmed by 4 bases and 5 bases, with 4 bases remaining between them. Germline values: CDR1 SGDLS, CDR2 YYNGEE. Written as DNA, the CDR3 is TGTGCCAGCAGCCGAGACAATGAGCAGTTCTTC. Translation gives CASSRDNEQFF.

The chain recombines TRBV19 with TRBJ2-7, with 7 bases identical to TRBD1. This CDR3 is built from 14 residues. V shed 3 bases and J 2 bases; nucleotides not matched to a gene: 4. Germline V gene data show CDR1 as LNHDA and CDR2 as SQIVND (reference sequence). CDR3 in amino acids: CASSMATGTYEQYF. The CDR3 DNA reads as TGTGCCAGTAGTATGGCGACAGGGACCTACGAGCAGTACTTC.

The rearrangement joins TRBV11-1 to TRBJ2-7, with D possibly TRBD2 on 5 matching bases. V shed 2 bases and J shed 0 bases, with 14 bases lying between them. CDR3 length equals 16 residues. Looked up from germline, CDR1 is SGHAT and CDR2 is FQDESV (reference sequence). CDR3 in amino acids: CASSLLALGSSYEQYF. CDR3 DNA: TGTGCCAGCAGCTTATTGGCTCTGGGGAGCTCCTACGAGCAGTACTTC.